These 9 T cell receptor beta chains share one sample of origin, sequenced in a study of control samples from healthy donors and cancer patients. Assay: immunoSEQ multiplex PCR; the TCRdb copy retains only in-frame clones and omits some. Among 78,000 or so clones listed, approximately 80% were seen once. The sequenced sample consisted of blood. The receptors were gathered from a man aged 50 to 59 in good health.

The chain couples TRBV25-1 to TRBJ2-1; D unclear. The V gene lost 0 bases and the J gene lost 7 bases, with 16 bases spanning the gap. The germline gives CDR1 MGHDK, CDR2 SYGVNS. The CDR3 loop spans 16 amino acids. The CDR3 sequence: CASSEYVGARENEQFF. CDR3 in DNA: TGTGCCAGCAGTGAATATGTTGGTGCGCGCGAAAATGAGCAGTTCTTC.

Remarks on this clone: At the DNA level, this CDR3 is encoded by other sequences in the same sample as well. This chain uses TRBV6-5 with TRBJ2-5; either TRBD1 or TRBD2 may fit D (5 bases each). CDR1 MNHEY and CDR2 SVGAGI come from the germline V gene. The CDR3 covers 15 residues. Trimming removed 2 bases at V and 4 bases at J, with 14 bases between. The CDR3 DNA is TGTGCCAGCAGTTACGGTGGGGGTGGTGGAGAGACCCAGTACTTC. As protein: CASSYGGGGGETQYF.

V is TRBV7-2 and J is TRBJ1-1; D is unresolved. Germline V gene data show CDR1 as SGHTA and CDR2 as FQGNSA. Trimming shortened V by 2 bases and J by 5 bases, and 12 bases separated the two germline ends. The CDR3 loop spans 14 amino acids. CDR3 bases: TGTGCCAGCAGCTTATTACGGGGAGGAACTGAAGCTTTCTTT. Amino acids: CASSLLRGGTEAFF.

This clone was detected a few times. The rearrangement links TRBV15 to TRBJ2-7; D is uncertain. The CDR3 consists of 14 residues. Trimming shortened V by 5 bases and J by 1 base, and 12 bases separated the two germline ends. Germline V gene sequence: CDR1 LNHNV, CDR2 YYDKDF (reference sequence). The DNA of the CDR3 is TGTGCCACCAGCGACGGAGATCGGTCCTACGAGCAGTACTTC. It encodes CATSDGDRSYEQYF.

V and J are TRBV19 and TRBJ2-1; D is unresolved. Deletions cut 10 bases from V and 12 bases from J, with 22 bases between. There are 13 residues in the CDR3. The V gene's germline CDR1 is LNHDA and CDR2 SQIVND (reference sequence). The CDR3 bases are TGTGCCACGGCGCGTGACATCGAAAGAGGGCAGTTCTTC. This gives the protein CATARDIERGQFF.

The chain has TRBV6-5 and TRBJ2-7; the match to TRBD2 covers 10 bases. The CDR3 consists of 16 residues. Trimming at V came to 0 bases and at J to 7 bases, leaving 9 bases not matched to a gene. CDR1 is MNHEY and CDR2 is SVGAGI in the germline V gene. CDR3 sequence (DNA): TGTGCCAGCAGTTACTCGCCTAGCGGGAGCTTGTGGGAGCAGTACTTC. Amino acid sequence: CASSYSPSGSLWEQYF.

A single count supports this clone. The V gene is TRBV7-2, the J gene TRBJ1-4; D gene ambiguous. Trimming cost V 5 bases and J 8 bases, with 12 bases left between them. CDR3 length equals 13 residues. Germline CDR1 SGHTA, CDR2 FQGNSA. CDR3 region: CASSPLGREKLFF. The CDR3 DNA reads as TGTGCCAGCAGCCCCCTAGGGAGGGAAAAACTGTTTTTT.

The CDR3: CASSPRWARPQHF. CDR3 nucleotides: TGTGCCAGCAGCCCCCGGTGGGCTCGGCCCCAGCATTTT. The chain carries TRBV7-8 and TRBJ1-5; D unclear. There are 13 residues in the CDR3. V lost 5 bases, J lost 9 bases, and 14 bases lay in between. CDR1 is SGHVS, CDR2 FQNEAQ, per germline.

The chain carries TRBV30 and TRBJ2-3; D tentatively reads TRBD1 or TRBD2 (5 bases each). The CDR3 is 14 residues long. The germline CDR1 and CDR2 sequences are GTSNPN and SVGIG (reference sequence). V dropped 0 bases and J dropped 4 bases, with 11 bases sitting between them. The CDR3 protein is CAWSVVRGADTQYF. Here the CDR3 DNA reads TGTGCCTGGAGTGTTGTCCGGGGCGCAGATACGCAGTATTTT.